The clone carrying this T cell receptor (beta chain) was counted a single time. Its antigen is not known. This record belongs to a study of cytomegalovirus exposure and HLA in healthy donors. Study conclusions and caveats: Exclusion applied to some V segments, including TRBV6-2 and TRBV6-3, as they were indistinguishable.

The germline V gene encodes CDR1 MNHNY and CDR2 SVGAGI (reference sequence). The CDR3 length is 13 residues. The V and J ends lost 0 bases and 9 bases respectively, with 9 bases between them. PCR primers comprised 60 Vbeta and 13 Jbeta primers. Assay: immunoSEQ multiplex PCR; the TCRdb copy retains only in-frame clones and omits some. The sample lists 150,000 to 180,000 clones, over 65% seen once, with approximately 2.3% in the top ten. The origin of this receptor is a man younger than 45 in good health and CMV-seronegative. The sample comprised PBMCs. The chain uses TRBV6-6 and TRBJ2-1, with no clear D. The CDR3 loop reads CASSYSADIEQFF. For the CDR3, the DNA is TGTGCCAGCAGTTACTCCGCAGATATTGAGCAGTTCTTC.